The 2 T cell receptor beta chains listed next were all sequenced from one sample in a study of a mutant IDH1 vaccine in newly diagnosed glioma. These TCRs are of unknown antigen specificity. Using immunoSEQ multiplex PCR, the repertoire was profiled, and TCRdb retains in-frame clones only, with some absent. Of 30,000 to 40,000 clones detected, around three quarters appear once; the ten largest clones hold about 3.2%. Time point: week 35, safety follow-up. One vaccine dose held 300 ug of mutant IDH1 20-mer peptide and came with topical imiquimod. Sample: PBMCs, taken from a glioma patient whose treatment included an IDH1 peptide vaccine. The receptor source for this set is a man aged 40-49 years with glioma. Some clones in this sample may be carry-over from other donors' samples.

V usage is TRBV30 and J usage is TRBJ1-2; tentatively, D is TRBD1 (5 bases). This CDR3 is built from 14 residues. The germline gives CDR1 GTSNPN, CDR2 SVGIG (reference sequence). V lost 3 bases and J lost 1, with 12 bases in between. The CDR3 loop is CAWSLLGHNYGYTF. CDR3 coding DNA: TGTGCCTGGAGCCTCCTGGGGCATAACTATGGCTACACCTTC.

The J gene is TRBJ2-5, the V gene TRBV4-3; 8 nucleotides line up with TRBD2. The CDR3 has 17 amino acids. Trimming at V came to 1 base and at J to 2 bases, leaving 9 bases not matched to a gene. Germline-derived CDR1 and CDR2 are LGHNA and YSLEER. For the CDR3, the DNA is TGCGCCAGCAGCCAAGCATGGAGCGGGGGATATCAAGAGACCCAGTACTTC. Protein product: CASSQAWSGGYQETQYF.